A selection of T cell receptor beta chains follows, all from one sample in a study of blood T cell repertoires in COVID-19. Produced via immunoSEQ multiplex PCR; TCRdb's table is partial and in-frame only. The repertoire has 60,000 to 70,000 clones, around 92% of them found once; the top ten carry about 12%. Sample: peripheral blood. The receptors originated from a human donor with active COVID-19. The donor label of this sample is uncertain. Both conserved end residues are part of each CDR3. A D gene is named only where the DNA matches it firmly.

D gene	V gene	J gene	CDR3 DNA	CDR3 protein
TRBD2	TRBV28	TRBJ2-1	TGTGCCAGCAGTTCCGGGACTAGCGGGTACAATGAGCAGTTCTTC	CASSSGTSGYNEQFF
TRBD1	TRBV24-1	TRBJ2-5	TGTGCCACCAGTGCCGGACAGGCCACTAGGACCCAGTACTTC	CATSAGQATRTQYF
.	TRBV29-1	TRBJ1-3	TGCAGCGTTGAAGAACTCTCTGGAAACACCATATATTTT	CSVEELSGNTIYF
TRBD1	TRBV3-1/TRBV3-2	TRBJ2-5	TGTGCCAGCAGCTTCGGACAGGGTCGCGAGACCCAGTACTTC	CASSFGQGRETQYF
TRBD1	TRBV5-6	TRBJ2-5	TGTGCCAGCACCGGCATTGGACAGGGGGCTTCGGAGACCCAGTACTTC	CASTGIGQGASETQYF
TRBD1	TRBV19	TRBJ2-3	TGTGCCAGTGCAAGTAGGGGGCGCGGCACAGATACGCAGTATTTT	CASASRGRGTDTQYF
.	TRBV11-3	TRBJ2-1	TGTGCCAGCAGCCCACGTAGCGGTATCGGCAATGAGCAGTTCTTC	CASSPRSGIGNEQFF
TRBD1	TRBV19	TRBJ1-5	TGTGCCAGTAGTGTGAATTCCGACAGGGTGTCCCAGCATTTT	CASSVNSDRVSQHF
.	TRBV19	TRBJ1-1	TGTGCCAGTAGTATAGGACAGCTAACTGAAGCTTTCTTT	CASSIGQLTEAFF
TRBD1	TRBV7-2	TRBJ1-5	TGTGCCAGCAGCACCAGACAGGGCGGCAATCAGCCCCAGCATTTT	CASSTRQGGNQPQHF
.	TRBV19	TRBJ2-1	TGTGCCAGTAGTATCGGTCAGGGGAACAATGAGCAGTTCTTC	CASSIGQGNNEQFF
.	TRBV2	TRBJ2-5	TGTGCCAGCAGTAGCGGGTCCGTGAAAGAGACCCAGTACTTC	CASSSGSVKETQYF
.	TRBV5-1	TRBJ1-1	TGCGCCAGCAGCTTGGGACAACAGGACACTGAAGCTTTCTTT	CASSLGQQDTEAFF
TRBD2	TRBV5-6	TRBJ2-7	TGTGCCAGCAGTCGGCAGACTAGCGGGCAATACGAGCAGTACTTC	CASSRQTSGQYEQYF
.	TRBV7-2	TRBJ2-1	TGTGCCAGCAGCTTAGGATGGGCGAGCCACAATGAGCAGTTCTTC	CASSLGWASHNEQFF
TRBD1	TRBV5-1	TRBJ2-2	TGCGCCAGCAGCCACGGACAGGGGTGGGTCGGGGAGCTGTTTTTT	CASSHGQGWVGELFF
.	TRBV18	TRBJ1-6	TGTGCCAGCTCGCCAAGTTCACAGCCATATAATTCACCCCTCCACTTT	CASSPSSQPYNSPLHF
.	TRBV5-1	TRBJ2-1	TGCGCCAGCAGCTTGGGTAGGGGCAGCTCCTACAATGAGCAGTTCTTC	CASSLGRGSSYNEQFF
TRBD1	TRBV10-3	TRBJ2-1	TGTGCCATCAGTGAGAGGGGACAGGATGAGCAGTTCTTC	CAISERGQDEQFF